This entry lists 7 T cell receptor beta chains sequenced from one sample in a study of T cells in Graves' hyperthyroidism and ophthalmopathy. The TCR beta CDR3 regions underwent amplification using RNA transcripts as the source. Primed by the HTBI set, a first-round RT-PCR was run on the TCR CDR3. TCRdb re-called the multiplex PCR reads with MiXCR, one entry per CDR3 protein. The data contain about 500,000 distinct CDR3 sequences, 35% to 50% of them singletons. The specimen was peripheral blood or thyroid tissue (not recorded which). The receptor source for this set is an adult woman with Graves' disease, either hyperthyroidism or ophthalmopathy (not recorded which).

This chain links TRBV7-2 with TRBJ1-2, with D perhaps matching TRBD1 (5 bases). Looked up from germline, CDR1 is SGHTA and CDR2 is FQGNSA. Deletions cut 8 bases from V and 7 bases from J, with 20 bases between. The CDR3 consists of 14 residues. The CDR3 reads CASLFYGTYLGYTF. Written as DNA, the CDR3 is TGTGCCAGCCTATTCTACGGGACTTACCTTGGCTACACCTTC.

As to this clonotype: A junction boundary mismatches the germline segment, possibly from a read error. The rearrangement uses TRBV20-1 and TRBJ2-2; D not certain. The germline V gene encodes CDR1 DFQATT and CDR2 SNEGSKA (reference sequence). This CDR3 is built from 13 residues. The CDR3 nucleotides are TGCAGCGCTAGATTGGCGGACACCGGGGAGCTGTTTTTT. It translates to CSARLADTGELFF.

J is TRBJ1-2 and V is TRBV20-1; the D gene is possibly TRBD1 (6 bases). The length of the CDR3 is 17 residues. Germline values: CDR1 DFQATT, CDR2 SNEGSKA (reference sequence). V was clipped by 2 bases and J by 0 bases, with 19 bases between them. The CDR3 spells CSARSPTGHAANYGYTF. For the CDR3, the DNA is TGCAGTGCTAGATCCCCGACAGGACATGCTGCTAACTATGGCTACACCTTC.

This clonotype was observed at least ten times. The chain carries TRBV5-6 and TRBJ1-3; D is uncertain. CDR1 SGHDT and CDR2 YYEEEE come from the germline V gene. This CDR3 is 15 amino acids long. The V end was cut by 8 bases, the J end by 0 bases, with 15 bases between. The CDR3 DNA reads TGTGCCAGTCAAGAGGCCCTAGGCTCTGGAAACACCATATATTTT. Its protein product is CASQEALGSGNTIYF.

This clonotype was seen repeatedly, ten times or more. This rearrangement joins TRBV6-6 to TRBJ2-5; D may match TRBD1 or TRBD2 (5 bases each). CDR1 MNHNY and CDR2 SVGAGI come from the germline V gene (reference sequence). Trimming cost V 8 bases and J 5 bases, with 15 bases left between them. This CDR3 contains 13 residues. CDR3 amino acids: CASGEGIVETQYF. The CDR3 nucleotides read TGTGCCAGCGGTGAGGGGATAGTTGAGACCCAGTACTTC.

V gene TRBV7-9 combines with J gene TRBJ2-7, with 7 bases matching TRBD2. CDR3 length: 15 residues. Per germline, CDR1 SEHNR and CDR2 FQNEAQ (reference sequence). The V segment lost 5 bases and the J segment 3 bases; nucleotides outside the gene matches: 10. Here the CDR3 DNA reads TGTGCCAGCAGCCTAGGGAGGGCCCGGGGCTACGAGCAGTACTTC. Translation: CASSLGRARGYEQYF. Drawing the rest from reference TRBV7-9 and TRBJ2-7, the complete variable domain is DTGVSQNPRHKITKRGQNVTFRCDPISEHNRLYWYRQTLGQGPEFLTYFQNEAQLEKSRLLSDRFSAERPKGSFSTLEIQRTEQGDSAMYLCASSLGRARGYEQYFGPGTRLTVT.

The CDR3 region is CASSQTLPYGVRDGYTF. The DNA for the CDR3 is TGTGCCAGCAGCCAAACACTGCCCTATGGGGTTCGTGATGGCTACACCTTC. The chain combines TRBV13 with TRBJ1-2; D not resolved. Germline loops: CDR1 PRHDT, CDR2 FYEKMQ (reference sequence). The CDR3 is 17 amino acids. V was shortened by 5 bases and J by 6 bases, with 25 bases between the two germline ends.